These T cell receptor beta chains were read from a single sample in a study of T cells after yellow fever vaccination. TCRdb called the 5' RACE reads again in MiXCR, with one record for every CDR3 protein. The data show around 320,000 distinct CDR3 sequences, 4% to 5.5% seen once. Material: PBMCs, obtained 15 days after the yellow fever booster vaccination. The receptors derive from a man in his late teens or twenties who received the YFV17D yellow fever vaccine. Each CDR3 is given with its conserved first and last residue. D genes are given only for firm matches. Clone sizes are given selectively: once, few, many, or a class where the clone is expanded.

abundance,j_gene,d_gene,v_gene,CDR3aa,CDR3nt
many,TRBJ2-4,NA,TRBV9,CASSAEGTSKNIQYF,TGTGCCAGCAGCGCCGAGGGGACGTCCAAAAACATTCAGTACTTC
many,TRBJ2-7,NA,TRBV7-6,CASSIDGTGTYEQYF,TGTGCCAGCAGCATCGATGGGACTGGCACCTACGAGCAGTACTTC
many,TRBJ2-1,TRBD1,TRBV5-1,CASSSRTGKNNEQFF,TGCGCCAGCAGCTCTCGGACAGGGAAAAACAATGAGCAGTTCTTC
few,TRBJ1-3,TRBD1,TRBV11-3,CASSLGTGKPGNTIYF,TGTGCCAGCAGCTTAGGGACAGGGAAGCCTGGAAACACCATATATTTT
NA,TRBJ2-5,NA,TRBV11-2,CASSSSSFLETQYF,TGTGCCAGCAGCTCGTCTAGCTTCCTGGAGACCCAGTACTTC
many,TRBJ2-7,NA,TRBV10-2,CASSNRSYSYEQYF,TGCGCCAGCAGTAACAGGTCCTACTCCTACGAGCAGTACTTC
few,TRBJ1-5,NA,TRBV12-3/TRBV12-4,CASSTGGFFNQPQHF,TGTGCCAGCAGTACCGGGGGGTTTTTTAATCAGCCCCAGCATTTT
many,TRBJ2-5,NA,TRBV5-1,CASSPGLGQKQETQYF,TGCGCCAGCAGCCCTGGCCTCGGACAGAAACAAGAGACCCAGTACTTC
many,TRBJ2-5,NA,TRBV6-5,CATSLVPRRQETQYF,TGTGCCACCTCCCTCGTTCCCAGGCGGCAAGAGACCCAGTACTTC
NA,TRBJ2-2,NA,TRBV12-3/TRBV12-4,CASSLAGAVTGELFF,TGTGCCAGCAGTTTAGCAGGGGCCGTCACCGGGGAGCTGTTTTTT
many,TRBJ2-3,NA,TRBV5-6,CASSLAAGATDTQYF,TGTGCCAGCAGCTTGGCGGCGGGGGCCACAGATACGCAGTATTTT
NA,TRBJ2-6,NA,TRBV6-5,CACHRDGANVLTF,TGTGCCTGCCACAGGGATGGGGCCAACGTCCTGACTTTC